This T cell receptor beta chain was observed in a study of T-cell reconstitution after alpha-beta-depleted transplantation in children. This clonotype was seen many times. The junction departs from germline at one end; a sequencing error may be responsible. As it was prepared, the TCRbeta library received unique molecular identifiers. TCRdb ran MiXCR on the PCR reads and lists one entry per CDR3 protein. Here the sample spans approximately 630,000 distinct CDR3 sequences, around 13% being singletons. The source of this sequence is a girl aged 2 to 9 with congenital amegakaryocytic thrombocytopenia, due to receive a stem cell transplant. The specimen was PBMCs, collected before TCRalphabeta/CD19-depleted stem cell transplant.

The CDR3 region is CSALGGLSTEASF. CDR3 in DNA: TGCAGTGCTTTAGGGGGCCTGAGCACTGAAGCTTCCTTT. The chain joins TRBV20-1 to TRBJ1-1, with 7 bases matching TRBD1. This CDR3 comprises 13 residues. Looked up from germline, CDR1 is DFQATT and CDR2 is SNEGSKA (reference sequence).